This TCR beta chain was observed in a study of T cells in Graves' hyperthyroidism and ophthalmopathy. Those patients with uncontrolled infection, other autoimmune disease, pregnancy or lactation were excluded. The diagnostic basis comprised clinical symptoms, serum thyroxine and TRAb, thyroid ultrasound and orbital computed tomography. Out of approximately 10 ml of fresh peripheral blood came the PBMCs. Findings of the study overall: Ophthalmopathy was told apart from stable hyperthyroidism by a 13 V-J model.

The CDR3 contains 13 residues. CDR1 is KGHDR, CDR2 SFDVKD, per germline. Regions amplified from RNA transcripts were the TCR beta CDR3 regions. The HTBI primer set served for first-round RT-PCR of the TCR CDR3. TCRdb recomputed calls from the multiplex PCR reads with MiXCR, one row per CDR3 protein. The sample includes 350,000 to 500,000 distinct CDR3 sequences, roughly 13% seen only once; the top ten take around 5.3%. Turning to this clonotype: What it binds is unknown.

This chain connects TRBV24-1 to TRBJ1-5, with D maybe TRBD1 (6 bases). The tail of the sequence fits TRBJ2-3 better, so the J call may be wrong. The source material was blood. The TCR sequence derives from a young woman with Graves' hyperthyroidism. The chain's CDR3 is CATEAGEGQPQYF. The CDR3 nucleotides are TGTGCCACCGAAGCAGGGGAAGGTCAGCCCCAGTATTTT.